What follows is one T cell receptor beta chain and its context. Antigen: not known. Pooling was applied to second doses at about 4 or about 12 weeks. Germline lookup yields CDR1 SGHTA and CDR2 FQGTGA. With 4 bases clipped from V and 5 bases from J, the junction kept 1 base outside the gene matches. CDR3 length: 13 amino acids. These data are taken from a study of T cell responses to AZD1222 COVID-19 vaccine. General study points: Following two doses of AZD1222, Spike-specific TCR breadth and depth rose. At study baseline, merely roughly 6 AZD1222 recipients were seropositive. No day 14 peak samples; only post-peak repertoires were characterized.

Using immunoSEQ multiplex PCR, the repertoire was profiled, and TCRdb retains in-frame clones only, with some absent. The table lists around 200,000 clones, 94% of them singletons. This receptor was identified in an adult who received the AZD1222 COVID-19 vaccine. This material consisted of peripheral blood, taken 28 days after the second AZD1222 dose. The V and J genes are TRBV7-3 and TRBJ2-7; 11 positions agree with TRBD1. The CDR3 DNA follows: TGTGCCAGCAGCTGGACAGGGGGCGACGAGCAGTACTTC. It is translated as CASSWTGGDEQYF.